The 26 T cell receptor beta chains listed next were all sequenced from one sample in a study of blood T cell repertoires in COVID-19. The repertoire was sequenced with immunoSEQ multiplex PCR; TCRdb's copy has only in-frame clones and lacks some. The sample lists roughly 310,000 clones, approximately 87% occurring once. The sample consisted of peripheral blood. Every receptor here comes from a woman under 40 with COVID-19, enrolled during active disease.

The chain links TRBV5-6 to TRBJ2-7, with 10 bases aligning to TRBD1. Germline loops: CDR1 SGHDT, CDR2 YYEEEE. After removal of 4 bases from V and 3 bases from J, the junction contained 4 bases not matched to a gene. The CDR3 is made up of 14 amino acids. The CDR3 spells CASSQGQGFYEQYF. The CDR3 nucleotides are TGTGCCAGCAGCCAGGGACAGGGGTTCTACGAGCAGTACTTC.

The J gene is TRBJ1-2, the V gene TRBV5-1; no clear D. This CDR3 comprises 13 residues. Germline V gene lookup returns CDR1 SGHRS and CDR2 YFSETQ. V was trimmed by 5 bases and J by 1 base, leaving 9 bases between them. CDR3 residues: CASSREHNYGYTF. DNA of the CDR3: TGCGCCAGCAGTAGAGAGCATAACTATGGCTACACCTTC.

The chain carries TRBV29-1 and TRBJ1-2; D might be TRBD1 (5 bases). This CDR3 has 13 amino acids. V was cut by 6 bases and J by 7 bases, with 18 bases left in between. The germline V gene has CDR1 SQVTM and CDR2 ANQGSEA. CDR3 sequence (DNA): TGCAGCGTCCCTCTGACCAGGGAACCTGGCTACACCTTC. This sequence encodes CSVPLTREPGYTF.

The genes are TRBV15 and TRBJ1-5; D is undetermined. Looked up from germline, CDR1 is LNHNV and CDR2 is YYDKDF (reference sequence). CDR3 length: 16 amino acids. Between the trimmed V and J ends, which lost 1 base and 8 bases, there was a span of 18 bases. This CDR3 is CATSRGETPNSEPQHF. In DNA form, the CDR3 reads TGTGCCACCAGCAGAGGAGAGACACCAAATTCCGAGCCCCAGCATTTT.

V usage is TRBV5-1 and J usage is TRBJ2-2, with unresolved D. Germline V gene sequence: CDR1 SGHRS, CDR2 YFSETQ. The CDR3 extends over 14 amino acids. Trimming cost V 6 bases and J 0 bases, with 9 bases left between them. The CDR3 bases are TGCGCCAGCACGGAGCTTCCGAACACCGGGGAGCTGTTTTTT. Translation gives CASTELPNTGELFF.

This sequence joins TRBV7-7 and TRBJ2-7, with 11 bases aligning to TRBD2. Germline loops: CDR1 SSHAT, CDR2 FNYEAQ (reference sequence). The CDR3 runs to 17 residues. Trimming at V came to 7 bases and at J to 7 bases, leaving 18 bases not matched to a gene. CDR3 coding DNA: TGTGCCAGCAACCTCTCTCATAGCGGGAGGGCCTTGGAGGAGCAGTACTTC. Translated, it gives CASNLSHSGRALEEQYF.

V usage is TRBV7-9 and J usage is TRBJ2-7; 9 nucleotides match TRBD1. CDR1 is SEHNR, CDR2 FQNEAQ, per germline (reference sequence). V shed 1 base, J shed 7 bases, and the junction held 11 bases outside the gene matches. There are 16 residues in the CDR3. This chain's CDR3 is CASSLDPGQGRWEQYF. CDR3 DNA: TGTGCCAGCAGCTTAGACCCGGGACAGGGTCGTTGGGAGCAGTACTTC.

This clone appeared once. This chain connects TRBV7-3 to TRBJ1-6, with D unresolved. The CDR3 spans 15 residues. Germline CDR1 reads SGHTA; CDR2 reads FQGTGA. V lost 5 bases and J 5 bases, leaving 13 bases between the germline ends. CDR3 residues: CASSATERDNSPLHF. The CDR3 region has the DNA TGTGCCAGCAGCGCTACGGAGAGGGATAATTCACCCCTCCACTTT.

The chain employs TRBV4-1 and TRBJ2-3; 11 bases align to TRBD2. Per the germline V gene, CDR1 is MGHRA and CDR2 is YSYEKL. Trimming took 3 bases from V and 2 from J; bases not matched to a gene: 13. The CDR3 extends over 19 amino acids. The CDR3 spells CASSQQRTSGHSHTDTQYF. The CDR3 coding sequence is TGCGCCAGCAGCCAGCAACGGACTAGCGGGCACAGCCACACAGATACGCAGTATTTT.

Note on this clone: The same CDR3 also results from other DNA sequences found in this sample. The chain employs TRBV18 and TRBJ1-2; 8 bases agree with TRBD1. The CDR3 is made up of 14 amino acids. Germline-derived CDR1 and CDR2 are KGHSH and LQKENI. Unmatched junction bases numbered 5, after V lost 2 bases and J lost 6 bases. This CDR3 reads CASSPTGTGDGYTF. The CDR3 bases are TGTGCCAGCTCACCAACCGGGACAGGTGATGGCTACACCTTC.

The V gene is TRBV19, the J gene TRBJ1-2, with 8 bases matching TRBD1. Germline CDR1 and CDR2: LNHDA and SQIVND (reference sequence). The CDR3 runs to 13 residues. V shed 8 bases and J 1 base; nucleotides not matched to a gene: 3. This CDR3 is CASRQGFNYGYTF. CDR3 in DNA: TGTGCCAGTCGACAGGGGTTTAACTATGGCTACACCTTC.

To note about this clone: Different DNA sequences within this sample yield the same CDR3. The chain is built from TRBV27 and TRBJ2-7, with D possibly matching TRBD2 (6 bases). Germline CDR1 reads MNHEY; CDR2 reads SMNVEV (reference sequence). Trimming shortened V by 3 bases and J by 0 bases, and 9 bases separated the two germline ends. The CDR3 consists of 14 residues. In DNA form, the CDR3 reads TGTGCCAGCAGTTTCGGGGGAAGCTCCTACGAGCAGTACTTC. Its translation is CASSFGGSSYEQYF.

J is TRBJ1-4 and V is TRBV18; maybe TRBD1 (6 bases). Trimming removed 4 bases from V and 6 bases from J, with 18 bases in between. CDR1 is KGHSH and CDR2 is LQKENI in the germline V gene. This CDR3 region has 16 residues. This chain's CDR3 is CASSLIYRDGDEKLFF. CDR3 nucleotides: TGTGCCAGCTCACTAATTTACAGGGATGGGGATGAAAAACTGTTTTTT.

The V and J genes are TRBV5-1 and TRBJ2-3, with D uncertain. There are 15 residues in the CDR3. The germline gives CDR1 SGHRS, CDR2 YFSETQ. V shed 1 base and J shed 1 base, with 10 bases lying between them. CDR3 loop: CASSLLPAGTDTQYF. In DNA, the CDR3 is TGCGCCAGCAGCTTGTTACCGGCGGGCACAGATACGCAGTATTTT.

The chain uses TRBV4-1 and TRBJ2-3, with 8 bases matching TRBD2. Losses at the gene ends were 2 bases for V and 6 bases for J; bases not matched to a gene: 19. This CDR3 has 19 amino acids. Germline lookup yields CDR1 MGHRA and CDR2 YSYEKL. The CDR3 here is CASSQLFGGSAGGRDTQYF. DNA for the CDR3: TGCGCCAGCAGCCAACTATTTGGGGGCTCGGCGGGAGGCCGGGATACGCAGTATTTT.

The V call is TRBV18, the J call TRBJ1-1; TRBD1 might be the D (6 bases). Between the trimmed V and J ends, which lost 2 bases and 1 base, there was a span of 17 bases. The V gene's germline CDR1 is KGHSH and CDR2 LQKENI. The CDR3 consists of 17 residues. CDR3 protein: CASSPEGVGLSNTEAFF. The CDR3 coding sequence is TGTGCCAGCTCACCAGAGGGGGTGGGCCTATCGAACACTGAAGCTTTCTTT.

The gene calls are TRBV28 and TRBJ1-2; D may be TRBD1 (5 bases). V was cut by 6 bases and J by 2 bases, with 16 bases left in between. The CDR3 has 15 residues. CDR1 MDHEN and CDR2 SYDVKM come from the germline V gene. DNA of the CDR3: TGTGCCAGCAGCCCCGGGGGGATGGGGAACTATGGCTACACCTTC. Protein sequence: CASSPGGMGNYGYTF.

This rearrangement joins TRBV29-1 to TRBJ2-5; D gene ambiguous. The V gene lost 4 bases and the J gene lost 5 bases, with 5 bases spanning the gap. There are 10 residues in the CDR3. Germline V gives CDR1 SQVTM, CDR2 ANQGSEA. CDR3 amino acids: CSVGQETQYF. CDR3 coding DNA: TGCAGCGTTGGCCAGGAGACCCAGTACTTC.

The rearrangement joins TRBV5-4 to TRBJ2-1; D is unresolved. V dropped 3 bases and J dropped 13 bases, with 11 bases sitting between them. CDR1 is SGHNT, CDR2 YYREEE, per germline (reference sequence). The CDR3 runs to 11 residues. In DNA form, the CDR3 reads TGTGCCAGCAGCTCGACTGCGGCTCAGTTCTTC. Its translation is CASSSTAAQFF.

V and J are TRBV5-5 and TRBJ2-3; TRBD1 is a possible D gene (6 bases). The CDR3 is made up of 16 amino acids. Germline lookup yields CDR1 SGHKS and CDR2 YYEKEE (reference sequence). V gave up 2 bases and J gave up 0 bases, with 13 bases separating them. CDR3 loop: CASSLTSDSSTDTQYF. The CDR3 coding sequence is TGTGCCAGCAGCTTAACTTCGGACAGTAGCACAGATACGCAGTATTTT.

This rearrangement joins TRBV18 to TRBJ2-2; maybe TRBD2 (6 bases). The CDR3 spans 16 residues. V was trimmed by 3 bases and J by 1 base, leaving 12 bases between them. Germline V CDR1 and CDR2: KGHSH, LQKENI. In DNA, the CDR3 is TGTGCCAGCTCACCTGTGGGGGGTCAGAACACCGGGGAGCTGTTTTTT. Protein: CASSPVGGQNTGELFF.

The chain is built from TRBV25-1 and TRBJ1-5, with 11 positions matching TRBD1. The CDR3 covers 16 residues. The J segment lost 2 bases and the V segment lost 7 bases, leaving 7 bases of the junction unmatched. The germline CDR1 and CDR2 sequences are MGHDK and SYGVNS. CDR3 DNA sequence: TGTGCCAGCATACCGGGACAGGGGGATGGCAATCAGCCCCAGCATTTT. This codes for CASIPGQGDGNQPQHF.

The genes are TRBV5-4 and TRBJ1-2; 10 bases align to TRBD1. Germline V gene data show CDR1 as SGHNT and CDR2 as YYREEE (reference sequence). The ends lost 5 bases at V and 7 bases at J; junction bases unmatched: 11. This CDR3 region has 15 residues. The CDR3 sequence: CASRTGTGVFGGYTF. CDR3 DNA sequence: TGTGCCAGCAGAACCGGGACAGGGGTTTTTGGTGGCTACACCTTC.

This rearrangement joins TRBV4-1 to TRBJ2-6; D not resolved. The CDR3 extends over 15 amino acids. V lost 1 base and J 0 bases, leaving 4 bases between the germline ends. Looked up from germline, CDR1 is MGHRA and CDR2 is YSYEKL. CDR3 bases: TGCGCCAGCAGCCAAGTAGTCTCTGGGGCCAACGTCCTGACTTTC. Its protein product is CASSQVVSGANVLTF.

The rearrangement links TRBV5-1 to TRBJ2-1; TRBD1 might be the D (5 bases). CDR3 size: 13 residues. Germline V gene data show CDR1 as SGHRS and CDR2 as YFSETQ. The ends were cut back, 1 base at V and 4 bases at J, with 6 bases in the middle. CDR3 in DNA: TGCGCCAGCAGCTTGACAGGTTACAATGAGCAGTTCTTC. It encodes CASSLTGYNEQFF.

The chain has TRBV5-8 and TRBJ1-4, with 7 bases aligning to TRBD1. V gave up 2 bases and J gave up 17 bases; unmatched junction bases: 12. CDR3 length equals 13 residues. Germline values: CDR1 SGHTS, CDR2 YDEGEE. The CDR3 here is CASSLRLRDRSFF. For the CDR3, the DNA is TGTGCCAGCAGCTTACGGCTCCGGGACAGAAGTTTTTTT. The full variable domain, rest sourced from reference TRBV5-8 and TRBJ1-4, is EAGVTQSPTHLIKTRGQQATLRCSPISGHTSVYWYQQALGLGLQFLLWYDEGEERNRGNFPPRFSGRQFPNYSSELNVNALELEDSALYLCASSLRLRDRSFFGSGTQLSVL.